This T cell receptor (beta chain) was identified in a study of blood T cell repertoires in COVID-19. Across the study: Samples taken during acute and convalescent COVID-19 were collected in the United States, Italy and Spain. The cDNA or gDNA used as material had been derived from T cells, B-cell-depleted T cells, or PBMCs.

The V and J ends lost 4 bases and 2 bases respectively, with 15 bases between them. The germline gives CDR1 SGHNT, CDR2 YYREEE (reference sequence). CDR3 length: 15 residues. Profiled with immunoSEQ multiplex PCR; TCRdb holds only in-frame clones, not every one. This table has 250,000 to 350,000 clones, more than 85% appearing once. Sequenced sample: peripheral blood. The V call is TRBV5-4, the J call TRBJ1-2; D is possibly TRBD1 (6 bases). The origin of this receptor is a man younger than 45 with acute or convalescent COVID-19. For the CDR3, the DNA is TGTGCCAGCAGCCAGAAACTAACAGGGAACTATGGCTACACCTTC. Protein product: CASSQKLTGNYGYTF.